Reported below is one T cell receptor (beta chain). Here the CDR3 omits its conserved ending phenylalanine or tryptophan, so a read error is the likely source. The data belong to a study of blood T cells in healthy people across ages. Looked up from germline, CDR1 is LNHNV and CDR2 is YYDKDF (reference sequence). This CDR3 region has 14 residues. The use of a sample-barcoded 5' primer and a J-beta primer mix characterized a second PCR of about 7 to 12 cycles. In TCRdb, the 5' RACE reads were re-called with MiXCR into one record per CDR3 protein. Of approximately 320,000 distinct CDR3 sequences listed, 25% to 30% are singletons.

The sequence came from an older woman in good health. Sequencing was done on a sample of blood. The chain uses TRBV15 and TRBJ2-5; the D gene is possibly TRBD1 (6 bases). The closer fit of TRBJ2-1 to the DNA end suggests the J call may be wrong. CDR3 sequence reads: CATSGLRGSNEQFL. The CDR3 DNA sequence: TGTGCCACCAGCGGGCTGAGGGGGTCGAATGAGCAGTTCCTC.